This section outlines one T cell receptor (beta chain) sequence together with its context. Its binding antigen is unknown. Within one base of it there is no much larger clone, and no base qualities were kept. The CDR3 regions of human TCRbeta chains were analyzed by immunosequencing. The authors' pipeline ran thus. TCRs in the repertoires were matched against a reference library of SARS-CoV-2-specific TCRs that had been generated with the MIRA antigen-specificity platform. Breadth was defined as the fraction of unique TCRs that were SARS-CoV-2-associated. Depth was defined as the fraction of total T cells that were SARS-CoV-2-associated. Using the MIRA data, each spike-specific TCR was mapped to the spike region that the TCR reacts to and placed in a CD4 or CD8 class. Log10-transformed breadth and depth values were compared by one-way ANOVA with Sidak's multiple comparisons tests. TCRdb's version of the immuneACCESS table is confined to in-frame rearrangements and falls short of the full clone set. An unresolved V gene accounts for under half of the shortfall where checked; the remainder is of unknown origin. Clone size and the V and J calls come from that table; the DNA yielded D and trimming. This sample gives about 150,000 clones in total; 91% of them show up just once. The top ten constitute about 4.4% of the sample.

The data belong to a study of T cell responses to AZD1222 COVID-19 vaccine (dated by TCRdb to about 2021). At the level of the whole study: AZD1222 recipients given second doses at about 4 weeks or at about 12 weeks were pooled, since spike-specific TCR depth and breadth were not found to differ between the two schedules. A total of 233 trial participants underwent TCR sequencing, of whom 207 had received two doses of AZD1222 and some 25 had received two doses of the MenACWY control vaccine. Enrollment into the trials was organized by age into subgroups of 18-55, 56-69 and 70-plus years, and those subgroups contained roughly 150, 30 and 60 TCR-sequenced participants, respectively. General study outcomes and caveats: The whole spike protein was spanned by vaccine-associated CD4 TCRs, and dominant responses were seen in regions 160-218 and 743-854. Conclusions about previously exposed vaccinees are limited, since just a handful of AZD1222 recipients were seropositive for SARS-CoV-2 at baseline. Reportedly, close to half of the unique spike-specific TCRs recognized epitopes lying outside the regions that are mutated in the B.1.351 and B.1.1.7 variants. After two AZD1222 doses, spike-specific TCR breadth and depth were significantly higher than at day 0 and than in MenACWY recipients. The 56-69-year group was small, and its depth increase did not reach significance, likely because of low power. Because no day 14 peak-response samples were available, the repertoires could be characterized only after the peak T cell response. Participants were mostly white British and included more females than males, and it was suggested by the authors that clonal diversity may have been underestimated.

Taken from cysteine to phenylalanine, the CDR3 has 20 residues. The read is trimmed to its CDR3 DNA, 60 bases read in frame from base 1. V loses 3 bases at its end and J loses 1 base; junction bases beyond the gene matches: 14. Taken from the germline V gene, the CDR1 and CDR2 loops are MDHEN and SYDVKM. The meaning of the sample's time point label: baseline before first vaccination. The vaccinee samples were drawn from two UK trials, COV001 and COV002, one of which was a single-blind randomized controlled phase 2/3 trial testing AZD1222 (ChAdOx1 nCoV-19) in healthy adults. For TCRbeta chain sequencing, PBMC samples were collected from trial participants at day 0 and at day 28 after the second dose.

The rearranged segments are TRBV28 and TRBJ2-7, and 14 bases in between align with TRBD2. The receptor's source is an adult in good health. The source was peripheral blood, collected on day 0 of AZD1222 vaccination. DNA sequence: TGTGCCAGCAGTTTCGAGGGGAGGTGGGGGACTAGCGGGAGTTCCTACGAGCAGTACTTC. This encodes CASSFEGRWGTSGSSYEQYF.